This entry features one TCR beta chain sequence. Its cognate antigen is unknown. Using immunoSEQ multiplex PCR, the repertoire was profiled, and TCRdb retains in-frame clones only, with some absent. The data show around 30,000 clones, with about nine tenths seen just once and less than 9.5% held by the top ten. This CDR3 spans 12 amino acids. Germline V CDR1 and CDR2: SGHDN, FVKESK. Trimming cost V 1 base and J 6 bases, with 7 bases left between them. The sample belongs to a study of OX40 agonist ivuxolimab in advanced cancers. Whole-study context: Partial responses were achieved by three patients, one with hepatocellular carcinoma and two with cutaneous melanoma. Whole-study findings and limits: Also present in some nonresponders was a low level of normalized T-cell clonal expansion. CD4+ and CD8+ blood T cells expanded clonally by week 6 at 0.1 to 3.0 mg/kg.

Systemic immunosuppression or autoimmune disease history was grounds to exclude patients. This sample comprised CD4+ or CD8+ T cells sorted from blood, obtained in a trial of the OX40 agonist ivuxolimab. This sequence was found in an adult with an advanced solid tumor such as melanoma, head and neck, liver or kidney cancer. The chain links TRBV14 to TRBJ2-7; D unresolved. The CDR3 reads CASSQAWGEQYF. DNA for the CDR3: TGTGCCAGCAGCCAAGCCTGGGGCGAGCAGTACTTC.